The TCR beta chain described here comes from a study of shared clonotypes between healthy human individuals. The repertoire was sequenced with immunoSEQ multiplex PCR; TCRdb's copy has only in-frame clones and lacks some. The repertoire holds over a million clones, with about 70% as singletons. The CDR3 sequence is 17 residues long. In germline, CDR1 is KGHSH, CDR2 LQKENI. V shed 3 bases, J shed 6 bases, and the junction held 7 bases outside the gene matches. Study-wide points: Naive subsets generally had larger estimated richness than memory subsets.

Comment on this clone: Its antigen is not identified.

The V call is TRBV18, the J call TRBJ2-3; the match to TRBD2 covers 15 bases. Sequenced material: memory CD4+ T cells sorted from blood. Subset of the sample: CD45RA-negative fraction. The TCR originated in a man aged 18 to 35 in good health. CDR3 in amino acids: CASSPGTSGGPTDTQYF. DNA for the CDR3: TGTGCCAGCTCACCCGGGACTAGCGGGGGGCCTACTGATACGCAGTATTTT.